This T cell receptor (beta chain) was recorded in a study of blood T cell repertoires in COVID-19. On the study more broadly: PBMCs, B-cell-depleted T cells, or T cells were the source of the cDNA or gDNA that made up the material.

Original processing notes: Researchers report that nucleated cell counts were estimated from reference gene primer amplification. Sequencing was performed with immunoSEQ multiplex PCR; in TCRdb, only in-frame clones are kept and a portion is missing. The V and J calls and clone size were taken over from that table, and D and trimming were inferred from the DNA. The repertoire has a few hundred thousand clones, under 85% of them found once; the top ten carry approximately 1.8%. Trimming took 0 bases from V and 3 from J, leaving 13 bases between them. Germline CDR1 is SGHKS and CDR2 is YYEKEE (reference sequence). The CDR3 is made up of 15 amino acids.

The genes are TRBV5-5 and TRBJ2-7, with D unresolved. What was sequenced was peripheral blood. The clonotype comes from a man aged 30-40 years who had recovered from COVID-19. The CDR3 sequence is CASSLGYRGFYEQYF. The CDR3 DNA follows: TGTGCCAGCAGCTTGGGCTATAGAGGATTCTACGAGCAGTACTTC.